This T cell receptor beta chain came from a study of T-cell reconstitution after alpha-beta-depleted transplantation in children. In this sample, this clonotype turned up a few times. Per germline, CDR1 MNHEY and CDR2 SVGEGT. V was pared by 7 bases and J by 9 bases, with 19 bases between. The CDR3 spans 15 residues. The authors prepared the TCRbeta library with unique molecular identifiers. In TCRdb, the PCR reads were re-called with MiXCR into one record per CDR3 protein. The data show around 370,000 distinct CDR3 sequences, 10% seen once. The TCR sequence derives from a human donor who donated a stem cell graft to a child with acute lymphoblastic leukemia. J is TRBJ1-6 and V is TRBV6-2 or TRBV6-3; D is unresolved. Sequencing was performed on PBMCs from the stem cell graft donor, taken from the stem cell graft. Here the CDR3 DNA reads TGTGCCAGCACCCCGGGAGCCGTTGTGATTTCACCCCTCCACTTT. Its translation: CASTPGAVVISPLHF.